This T cell receptor beta chain comes out of a study of OX40 agonist ivuxolimab in advanced cancers. As regards this clone: Its antigen remains unidentified.

Findings and limits, study-wide: CD4+ T cells averaged fewer expanded clones than CD8+ T cells.

TCRdb keeps only in-frame clones here, not all; method: immunoSEQ multiplex PCR. In the table there are over 55,000 clones, just under 95% of which are singletons. The CDR3 loop spans 19 amino acids. Looked up from germline, CDR1 is SGHTA and CDR2 is FQGNSA. The junction had 15 bases not matched to a gene; V was cut back by 5 bases and J by 5 bases. The source was CD4+ or CD8+ T cells sorted from blood, collected in a trial of the OX40 agonist ivuxolimab. This rearrangement joins TRBV7-2 to TRBJ2-2; 12 bases match TRBD2. The TCR originated in an adult with an advanced solid tumor such as melanoma, head and neck, liver or kidney cancer. The CDR3 reads CASSHGTSGLDTGTGELFF. CDR3 bases: TGTGCCAGCAGCCACGGGACTAGCGGGCTTGACACGGGGACCGGGGAGCTGTTTTTT.